A single sample is the source of the 21 T cell receptor beta chains below, sequenced in a study of T cell repertoires in cytomegalovirus infection (dated by TCRdb to about 2019). In light of the paper, this sample's treatment or condition label describes: in vitro stimulation with specific CMV peptide epitopes to enrich CMV-specific T cells. Which antigens these TCRs recognize remains unknown. Sequencing relied on an Illumina HiSeq 1500. In-frame beta chains were kept once TCRdb had trimmed the public reads at Q25 with fastp and called clones with MiXCR. Rows with one shared CDR3 protein collapse into an entry with the most common genes and DNA. This sample has some 590,000 distinct CDR3 sequences in its table, and over 35% of those were observed once. Together, the top ten hold more than 40% of the sample. The sample was cultured PBMCs, taken from culture after CMV antigen stimulation. The receptors derive from a human donor in good health (CMV status not recorded). Some clones in this sample may be carry-over from other donors' samples.

The V gene is TRBV12-3 or TRBV12-4, the J gene TRBJ1-1; the D is unclear. V dropped 5 bases and J dropped 3 bases, with 13 bases sitting between them. The CDR3 consists of 14 residues. The CDR3 protein is CASSVGTEDTEAFF. CDR3 sequence (DNA): TGTGCCAGCAGTGTGGGAACAGAGGACACTGAAGCTTTCTTT.

This clonotype was detected only a few times. The chain employs TRBV6-1 and TRBJ2-1; TRBD2 matches at 9 bases. Trimming cost V 7 bases and J 0 bases; bases outside gene matches: 10. This CDR3 is 17 amino acids long. Germline CDR1 MNHNS, CDR2 SASEGT. CDR3 residues: CASTASGKISSYNEQFF. The CDR3 DNA is TGTGCCAGCACGGCTAGCGGGAAGATAAGCTCCTACAATGAGCAGTTCTTC.

This clonotype was seen only a few times. The gene calls are TRBV7-2 and TRBJ2-5, with 8 bases lining up with TRBD1. Germline trimming cut 2 bases from V and 5 bases from J; bases unmatched to any gene: 7. The CDR3 is made up of 15 amino acids. Germline lookup yields CDR1 SGHTA and CDR2 FQGNSA. CDR3 sequence: CASSLSMDRVETQYF. Written as DNA, the CDR3 is TGTGCCAGCAGCTTAAGTATGGACAGGGTGGAGACCCAGTACTTC.

This clonotype came up a few times. The chain combines TRBV6-1 with TRBJ2-7; D not certain. CDR1 and CDR2 from the germline V gene are MNHNS and SASEGT. This CDR3 has 14 amino acids. Trimming cost V 6 bases and J 2 bases, with 14 bases left between them. In DNA, the CDR3 is TGTGCCAGCAGGGATTTAGACCAAGCCTACGAGCAGTACTTC. Protein sequence: CASRDLDQAYEQYF.

This clonotype was observed a handful of times. The chain couples TRBV7-2 to TRBJ1-2; no reliable D call. Germline V lookup: CDR1 SGHTA, CDR2 FQGNSA. Trimming took off 5 bases at V and 4 bases at J, with 17 bases between the two ends. The CDR3 runs 15 residues. The CDR3 bases are TGTGCCAGCAGCCTCGGATCTAGCTCAGGCTATGGCTACACCTTC. It specifies CASSLGSSSGYGYTF.

This clonotype was seen only a few times. The chain carries TRBV29-1 and TRBJ2-1, with 8 bases matching TRBD2. This CDR3 comprises 13 residues. V shed 7 bases and J 7 bases; nucleotides not matched to a gene: 9. Germline CDR1 SQVTM, CDR2 ANQGSEA. CDR3 residues: CSAGRGERNEQFF. The CDR3 DNA follows: TGCAGCGCTGGGCGGGGGGAAAGGAATGAGCAGTTCTTC.

This clonotype has just a few counts. The chain recombines TRBV11-2 with TRBJ2-5, with D hard to call. Germline CDR1 and CDR2: SGHAT and FQNNGV. Trimming removed 0 bases from V and 5 bases from J, with 10 bases in between. The length of the CDR3 is 14 residues. The CDR3 here is CASSLDRVSETQYF. In DNA form, the CDR3 reads TGTGCCAGCAGCTTAGACCGGGTCTCTGAGACCCAGTACTTC.

The chain joins TRBV7-2 to TRBJ1-6, with D unclear. There are 16 residues in the CDR3. Looked up from germline, CDR1 is SGHTA and CDR2 is FQGNSA. The V end lost 5 bases, the J end lost 7 bases, and 18 bases lay between the germline ends. This CDR3 is CASSPSPGDSNSPLHF. DNA of the CDR3: TGTGCCAGCAGCCCCAGCCCTGGCGATTCAAATTCACCCCTCCACTTT.

Worth noting for this clonotype: A clone one base away is much larger, so this may be a read error. The chain recombines TRBV7-2 with TRBJ1-3; D remains ambiguous. The CDR3 covers 15 residues. Germline V gene data show CDR1 as SGHTA and CDR2 as FQGNSA. Trimming left V 6 bases short and J 2 bases short, with 14 bases between. The CDR3 DNA reads as TGTACCAGCAGGCAAGCGGGGTTGGCTGGAAACACCATATATTTT. Protein: CTSRQAGLAGNTIYF.

This clonotype has a count of ten or more. V gene TRBV7-6 combines with J gene TRBJ1-3; D unclear. This CDR3 region has 13 residues. Germline-derived CDR1 and CDR2 are SGHVS and FNYEAQ. Deletions cut 2 bases from V and 0 bases from J, with 2 bases between. The DNA for the CDR3 is TGTGCCAGCAGCTTAAACTCTGGAAACACCATATATTTT. Translation gives CASSLNSGNTIYF.

This chain connects TRBV7-2 to TRBJ2-4; D gene unclear. Germline CDR1 reads SGHTA; CDR2 reads FQGNSA. The ends were cut back, 4 bases at V and 2 bases at J, with 6 bases in the middle. CDR3 length: 13 residues. For the CDR3, the DNA is TGTGCCAGCAGCTCCCCCCCCAAAAACATTCAGTACTTC. This encodes CASSSPPKNIQYF.

This clonotype came up many times. This chain uses TRBV7-2 with TRBJ2-3; tentatively, D is TRBD1 (6 bases). The CDR3 runs to 14 residues. Germline V gives CDR1 SGHTA, CDR2 FQGNSA. V was trimmed by 0 bases and J by 8 bases, leaving 12 bases between them. The CDR3 nucleotides are TGTGCCAGCAGCTTAGCGGGGGCCAGTTTTACGCAGTATTTT. This gives the protein CASSLAGASFTQYF.

The chain uses TRBV2 and TRBJ1-3; D not resolved. The CDR3 consists of 14 residues. V lost 3 bases and J 0 bases, leaving 6 bases between the germline ends. CDR1 is SNHLY and CDR2 is FYNNEI in the germline V gene. The CDR3 DNA follows: TGTGCCAGCAGTGACAGAATCTCTGGAAACACCATATATTTT. Amino acids: CASSDRISGNTIYF. The full variable domain, its missing parts supplied by reference TRBV2 and TRBJ1-3, is EPEVTQTPSHQVTQMGQEVILRCVPISNHLYFYWYRQILGQKVEFLVSFYNNEISEKSEIFDDQFSVERPDGSNFTLKIRSTKLEDSAMYFCASSDRISGNTIYFGEGSWLTVV.

A few counts support this clonotype. J is TRBJ1-5 and V is TRBV19; D gene unclear. The CDR3 has 15 residues. Trimming stripped 2 bases from V and 0 bases from J, with 8 bases between. Per the germline V gene, CDR1 is LNHDA and CDR2 is SQIVND (reference sequence). The CDR3 DNA sequence: TGTGCCAGTAGTATATACGGCATTAGCAATCAGCCCCAGCATTTT. Protein sequence: CASSIYGISNQPQHF.

The chain links TRBV7-2 to TRBJ2-5; 7 bases are a match to TRBD2. Losses at the gene ends were 1 base for V and 4 bases for J; bases not matched to a gene: 6. CDR1 and CDR2 from the germline V gene are SGHTA and FQGNSA. The CDR3 runs 15 residues. CDR3 region: CASSLGRGVRETQYF. CDR3 bases: TGTGCCAGCAGCTTAGGACGGGGGGTTAGAGAGACCCAGTACTTC.

CDR3 nucleotide sequence: TGTGCCAGCAGCTTTTCGACAGGGGTTAATTCACCCCTCCACTTT. Its translation: CASSFSTGVNSPLHF. This chain joins TRBV7-6 and TRBJ1-6, with 8 bases matching TRBD1. The V gene's germline CDR1 is SGHVS and CDR2 FNYEAQ. J lost 6 bases, V lost 3 bases, and 4 bases had no gene match. The CDR3 is 15 amino acids.

This chain connects TRBV6-8 to TRBJ1-2; 9 bases fit TRBD1. Germline V gives CDR1 MNHGY, CDR2 SAAAGT. The CDR3 totals 15 residues. The ends lost 2 bases at V and 7 bases at J; junction bases unmatched: 8. In DNA form, the CDR3 reads TGTGCCAGCAGTTACCTCGACAGGGGGAGAGGTGGCTACACCTTC. Its protein product is CASSYLDRGRGGYTF.

V usage is TRBV7-2 and J usage is TRBJ1-6; perhaps TRBD1 as D (5 bases). Trimming took 2 bases from V and 7 from J, leaving 9 bases between them. Germline V CDR1 and CDR2: SGHTA, FQGNSA. The CDR3 is made up of 14 amino acids. The CDR3 DNA follows: TGTGCCAGCAGCTTAATCAGGGAGAATTCACCCCTCCACTTT. This sequence encodes CASSLIRENSPLHF.

This clonotype came up a few times. The chain carries TRBV7-2 and TRBJ1-2, with D possibly matching TRBD1 (5 bases). From germline, CDR1 is SGHTA and CDR2 FQGNSA. The CDR3 has 15 amino acids. Trimming took off 2 bases at V and 7 bases at J, with 17 bases between the two ends. CDR3 in amino acids: CASSLYHTGGRGYTF. For the CDR3, the DNA is TGTGCCAGCAGCTTATATCATACCGGGGGTCGTGGCTACACCTTC.

The chain couples TRBV10-3 to TRBJ2-3, with 9 bases lining up with TRBD1. Losses at the gene ends were 8 bases for V and 1 base for J; bases not matched to a gene: 7. CDR3 length: 15 amino acids. Per germline, CDR1 ENHRY and CDR2 SYGVKD. CDR3 coding DNA: TGTGCCATCGGGACGGGACAGGGTGGCACAGATACGCAGTATTTT. Translation: CAIGTGQGGTDTQYF.

The sample holds many counts of this clonotype. The chain is built from TRBV7-2 and TRBJ1-3, with D possibly TRBD1 on 6 matching bases. V lost 5 bases and J lost 2, with 13 bases in between. The germline V gene encodes CDR1 SGHTA and CDR2 FQGNSA. The length of the CDR3 is 15 residues. The CDR3 DNA is TGTGCCAGCAGCCCAGGAGGGGGGCCTGGAAACACCATATATTTT. Translation gives CASSPGGGPGNTIYF. Variable domain in full (rest from reference TRBV7-2 and TRBJ1-3): GAGVSQSPSNKVTEKGKDVELRCDPISGHTALYWYRQSLGQGLEFLIYFQGNSAPDKSGLPSDRFSAERTGGSVSTLTIQRTQQEDSAVYLCASSPGGGPGNTIYFGEGSWLTVV.